Following are 2 T cell receptor beta chains from one sample sequenced in a study of control samples from healthy donors and cancer patients. Some clones are missing from TCRdb's copy, which holds only in-frame ones; the method was immunoSEQ multiplex PCR. Of 200,000 or so clones in the sample, about 94% were seen once. Sequenced sample: blood. All receptors derive from a man in his fifties in good health.

The V and J genes are TRBV7-9 and TRBJ1-2; tentatively, D is TRBD1 (5 bases). The CDR3 contains 13 residues. Germline assignment: CDR1 SEHNR and CDR2 FQNEAQ (reference sequence). V gave up 6 bases and J gave up 5 bases, with 13 bases separating them. DNA for the CDR3: TGTGCCAGCAGTCCCGGGACTTTGTATGGCTACACCTTC. As protein: CASSPGTLYGYTF.

V gene TRBV11-3 combines with J gene TRBJ1-1; no clear D gene. In germline, CDR1 is SGHNT, CDR2 YENEEA. V lost 2 bases, J lost 6 bases, and 13 bases lay in between. There are 14 residues in the CDR3. CDR3 nucleotides: TGTGCCAGCAGCTTAAATGGGGTTGGGGCTGAAGCTTTCTTT. Protein sequence: CASSLNGVGAEAFF.